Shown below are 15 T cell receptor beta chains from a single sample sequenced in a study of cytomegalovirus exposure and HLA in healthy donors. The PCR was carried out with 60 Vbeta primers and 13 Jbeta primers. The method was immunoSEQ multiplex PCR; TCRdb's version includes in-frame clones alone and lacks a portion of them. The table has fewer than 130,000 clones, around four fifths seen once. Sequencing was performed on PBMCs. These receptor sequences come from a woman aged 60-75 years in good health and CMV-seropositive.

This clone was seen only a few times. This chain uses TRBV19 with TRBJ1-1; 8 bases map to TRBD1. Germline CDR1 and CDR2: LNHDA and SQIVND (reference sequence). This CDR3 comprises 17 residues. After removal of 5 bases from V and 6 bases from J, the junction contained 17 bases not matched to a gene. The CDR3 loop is CASSAAVWSQGAAEAFF. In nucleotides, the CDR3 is TGTGCCAGTAGTGCTGCTGTATGGTCTCAGGGGGCTGCTGAAGCTTTCTTT.

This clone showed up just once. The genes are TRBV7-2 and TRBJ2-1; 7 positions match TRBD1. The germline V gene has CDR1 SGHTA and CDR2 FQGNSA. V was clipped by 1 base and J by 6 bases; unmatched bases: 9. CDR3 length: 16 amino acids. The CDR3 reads CASSLGALWTGNEQFF. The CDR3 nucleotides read TGTGCCAGCAGCTTAGGGGCCCTCTGGACAGGCAATGAGCAGTTCTTC.

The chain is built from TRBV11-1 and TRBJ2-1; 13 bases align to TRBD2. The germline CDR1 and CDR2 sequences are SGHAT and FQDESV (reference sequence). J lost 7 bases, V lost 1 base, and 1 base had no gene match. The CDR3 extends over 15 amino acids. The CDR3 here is CASSLGTSGRNEQFF. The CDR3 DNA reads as TGTGCCAGCAGCTTAGGGACTAGCGGGAGAAATGAGCAGTTCTTC.

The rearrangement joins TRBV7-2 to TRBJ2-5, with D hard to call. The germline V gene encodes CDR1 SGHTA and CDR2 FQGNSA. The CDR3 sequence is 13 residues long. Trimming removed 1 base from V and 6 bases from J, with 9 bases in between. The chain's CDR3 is CASSLGGPKTQYF. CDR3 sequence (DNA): TGTGCCAGCAGCTTAGGAGGCCCAAAGACCCAGTACTTC.

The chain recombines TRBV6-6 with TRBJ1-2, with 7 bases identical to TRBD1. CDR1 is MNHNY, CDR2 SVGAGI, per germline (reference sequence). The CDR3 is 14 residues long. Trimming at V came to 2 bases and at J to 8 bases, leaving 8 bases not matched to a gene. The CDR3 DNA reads TGTGCCAGCAGTTACCGGGGGACAGACAACGGCTACACCTTC. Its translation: CASSYRGTDNGYTF.

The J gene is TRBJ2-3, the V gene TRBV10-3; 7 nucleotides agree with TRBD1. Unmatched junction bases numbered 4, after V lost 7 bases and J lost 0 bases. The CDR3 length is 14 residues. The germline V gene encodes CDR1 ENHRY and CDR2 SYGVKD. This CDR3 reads CAITLTGSTDTQYF. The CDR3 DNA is TGTGCCATCACCTTGACAGGGAGCACAGATACGCAGTATTTT.

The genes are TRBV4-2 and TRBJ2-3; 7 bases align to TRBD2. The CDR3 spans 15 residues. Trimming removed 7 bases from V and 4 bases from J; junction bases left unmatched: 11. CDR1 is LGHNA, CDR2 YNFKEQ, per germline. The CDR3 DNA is TGTGCCAGCACTGAAGGGAGAGGGAGGGCAGATACGCAGTATTTT. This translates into CASTEGRGRADTQYF.

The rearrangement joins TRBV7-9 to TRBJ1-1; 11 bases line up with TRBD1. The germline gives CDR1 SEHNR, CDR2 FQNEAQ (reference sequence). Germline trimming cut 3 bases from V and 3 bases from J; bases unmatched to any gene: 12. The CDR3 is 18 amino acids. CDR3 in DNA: TGTGCCAGCAGCTTGCCTCTCCGGGACAGGGGGGTATACACTGAAGCTTTCTTT. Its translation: CASSLPLRDRGVYTEAFF.

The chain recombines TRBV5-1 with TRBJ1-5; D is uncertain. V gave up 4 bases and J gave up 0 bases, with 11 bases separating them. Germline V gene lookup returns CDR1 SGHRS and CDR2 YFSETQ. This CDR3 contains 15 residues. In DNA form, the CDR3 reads TGCGCCAGCAGCCGAGGAACCGATAGCAATCAGCCCCAGCATTTT. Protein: CASSRGTDSNQPQHF.

The CDR3 reads CASSLGGTSIFEQYF. The CDR3 DNA follows: TGTGCCAGCAGCTTGGGCGGGACCAGCATCTTCGAGCAGTACTTC. V gene TRBV5-4 combines with J gene TRBJ2-7; maybe TRBD2 (6 bases). Trimming removed 0 bases at V and 6 bases at J, with 16 bases between. The CDR3 covers 15 residues. Germline V CDR1 and CDR2: SGHNT, YYREEE (reference sequence). Looking up the rest from reference TRBV5-4 and TRBJ2-7 gives the full variable domain: ETGVTQSPTHLIKTRGQQVTLRCSSQSGHNTVSWYQQALGQGPQFIFQYYREEENGRGNFPPRFSGLQFPNYSSELNVNALELDDSALYLCASSLGGTSIFEQYFGPGTRLTVT.

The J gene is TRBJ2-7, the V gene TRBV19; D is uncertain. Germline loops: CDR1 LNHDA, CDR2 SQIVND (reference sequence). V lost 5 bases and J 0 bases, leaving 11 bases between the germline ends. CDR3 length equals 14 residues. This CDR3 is CASSQNTASYEQYF. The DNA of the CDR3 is TGTGCCAGTAGTCAAAACACAGCCTCCTACGAGCAGTACTTC.

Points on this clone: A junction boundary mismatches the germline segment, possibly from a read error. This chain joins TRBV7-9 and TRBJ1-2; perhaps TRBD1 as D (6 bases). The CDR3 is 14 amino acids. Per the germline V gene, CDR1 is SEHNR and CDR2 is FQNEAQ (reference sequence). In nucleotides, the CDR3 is TGTTCCAGCAGCTTCACCGGGACAATTGGTGGCTACACCTTC. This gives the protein CSSSFTGTIGGYTF.

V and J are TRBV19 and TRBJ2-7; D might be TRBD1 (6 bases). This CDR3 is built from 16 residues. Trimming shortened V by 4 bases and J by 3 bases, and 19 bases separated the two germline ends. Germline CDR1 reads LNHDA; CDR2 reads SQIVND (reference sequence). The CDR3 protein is CASSNPRGSVSYEQYF. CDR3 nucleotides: TGTGCCAGTAGTAACCCGAGGGGGAGCGTCAGCTACGAGCAGTACTTC.

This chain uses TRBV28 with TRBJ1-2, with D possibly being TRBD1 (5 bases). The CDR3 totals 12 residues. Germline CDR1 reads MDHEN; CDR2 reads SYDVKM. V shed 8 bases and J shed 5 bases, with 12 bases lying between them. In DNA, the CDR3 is TGTGCCAGCCGCACAGGTGGATATGGCTACACCTTC. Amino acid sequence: CASRTGGYGYTF.

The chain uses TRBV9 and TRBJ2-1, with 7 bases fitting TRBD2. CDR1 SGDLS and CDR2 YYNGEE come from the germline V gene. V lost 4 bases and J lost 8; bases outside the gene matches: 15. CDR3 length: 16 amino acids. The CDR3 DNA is TGTGCCAGCAGCTTGAGAGGGGCGGGAGACGGGGATGAGCAGTTCTTC. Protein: CASSLRGAGDGDEQFF.